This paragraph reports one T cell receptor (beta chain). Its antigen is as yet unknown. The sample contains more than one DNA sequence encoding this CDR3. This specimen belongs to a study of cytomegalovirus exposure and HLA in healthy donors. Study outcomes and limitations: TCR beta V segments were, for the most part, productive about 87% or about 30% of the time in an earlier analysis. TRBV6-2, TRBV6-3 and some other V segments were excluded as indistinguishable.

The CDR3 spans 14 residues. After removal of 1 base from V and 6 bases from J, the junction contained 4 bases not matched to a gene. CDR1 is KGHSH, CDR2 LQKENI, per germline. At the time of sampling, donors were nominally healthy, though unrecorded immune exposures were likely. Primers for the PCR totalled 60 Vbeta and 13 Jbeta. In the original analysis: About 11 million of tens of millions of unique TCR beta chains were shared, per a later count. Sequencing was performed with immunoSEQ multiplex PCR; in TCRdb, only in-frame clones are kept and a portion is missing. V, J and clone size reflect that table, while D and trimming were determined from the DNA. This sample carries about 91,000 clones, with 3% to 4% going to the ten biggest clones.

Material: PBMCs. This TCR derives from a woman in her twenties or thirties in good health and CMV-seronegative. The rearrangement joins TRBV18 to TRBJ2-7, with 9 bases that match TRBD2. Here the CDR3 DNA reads TGTGCCAGCTCACCACGGCGGGAGGGCGTCGAGCAGTACTTC. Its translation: CASSPRREGVEQYF.